This T cell receptor (beta chain) was recorded in a study of T cell repertoires in cytomegalovirus infection. The overall study: As its CMV epitopes, the study selected recently identified HLA-C-restricted and well-studied HLA-B-restricted targets.

The germline V gene has CDR1 SEHNR and CDR2 FQNEAQ (reference sequence). V dropped 6 bases and J dropped 6; count of bases not matched to a gene: 10. The CDR3 contains 14 residues. TCRdb reanalysed the reads using MiXCR and keeps one entry per CDR3 protein. The sample carries roughly 80,000 distinct CDR3 sequences, about 24% recorded once. General study findings and limits: HLA-C-restricted TCR beta clonotypes specific for CMV led the ex vivo response.

With respect to this clonotype: Its specificity is not known.

The gene calls are TRBV7-9 and TRBJ2-7, with TRBD1 identical over 8 bases. This TCR was sampled from a human donor in good health (CMV status not recorded). Some clones in this sample may be carry-over from other donors' samples. Source: CD8+ T cells from cultured PBMCs, taken from culture after CMV antigen stimulation. The CDR3 reads CASSLPGTGGEQYF. The CDR3 coding sequence is TGTGCCAGCAGTCTCCCTGGGACAGGAGGCGAGCAGTACTTC.